Listed below are T cell receptor beta chains from one sample, sequenced in a study of cytomegalovirus exposure and HLA in healthy donors. Profiling relied on immunoSEQ multiplex PCR, and the TCRdb table lists in-frame clones only, not all of them. The data contain roughly 50,000 clones, about 92% of them singletons. Sequencing input: PBMCs. These receptors all stem from a woman between 18 and 29 years old in good health and CMV-seropositive. The CDR3 runs from the conserved cysteine through the conserved F or W.

j_call v_call cdr3_aa
TRBJ2-2 TRBV5-6 CASSPIYSSDTGELFF
TRBJ1-5 TRBV19 CASSQGTFSNQPQHF
TRBJ1-1 TRBV6-5 CASRIQGNTEAFF
TRBJ1-3 TRBV4-3 CASSQTGTAGNTIYF
TRBJ1-2 TRBV18 CASSPGSTGAGTF
TRBJ1-6 TRBV6-5 CASTETGENSPLHF
TRBJ2-5 TRBV7-9 CASSKRESQETQYF
TRBJ1-2 TRBV7-9 CASSLSIVNYGYTF
TRBJ2-3 TRBV5-1 CASSLESSLSSTDTQYF
TRBJ2-7 TRBV6-1 CASRGKGDSSNEQYF
TRBJ2-5 TRBV4-2 CASSQERGGQETQYF
TRBJ1-1 TRBV6-6 CASKGSPNTEAFF
TRBJ1-3 TRBV15 CATSLRTGNTIYF
TRBJ1-2 TRBV30 CAWRQISDRKKGGFPDYGYTF
TRBJ1-1 TRBV28 CASSSGQGAVNTEAFF
TRBJ2-7 TRBV7-2 CASSTPGTGVEQYF
TRBJ2-5 TRBV5-1 CASSLAAGYQETQYF
TRBJ2-3 TRBV6-1 CASSGQVEDTQYF
TRBJ1-2 TRBV7-3 CASSPVSDRGSGYTF
TRBJ2-5 TRBV5-5 CASSSWGGETQYF
TRBJ1-3 TRBV10-1 CASSVRGQGSGNTIYF
TRBJ2-5 TRBV18 CASSPQTGHQETQYF
TRBJ2-5 TRBV10-3 CAIGRRTGTTETQYF
TRBJ1-2 TRBV4-2 CASSQGPHHGYTF
TRBJ2-2 TRBV6-4 CASSPGQSTGELFF
TRBJ1-6 TRBV6-1 CASSGIQGYNSPLHF
TRBJ2-1 TRBV11-2 CASSQDRENEQFF
TRBJ1-1 TRBV7-6 CASSPRGGEVAFF
TRBJ2-5 TRBV12-5 CASGLGTGEETQYF
TRBJ1-1 TRBV10-3 CAIRTDRVNTEAFF
TRBJ2-2 TRBV7-8 CASNRLGGGGGGELFF
TRBJ1-2 TRBV19 CASSKTGTGGADNYGYTF
TRBJ1-2 TRBV5-6 CASSVRVSNPVNYGYTF
TRBJ1-1 TRBV7-9 CASSTHRGTEAFF
TRBJ1-2 TRBV27 CASSDITANYGYTF
TRBJ2-1 TRBV19 CASSMVPGQGAYEQFF
TRBJ1-5 TRBV6-1 CASSDADIYQPQHF
TRBJ1-5 TRBV6-1 CASSFDRGAQPQHF
TRBJ2-2 TRBV7-3 CASSLNGQNTGELFF
TRBJ2-3 TRBV5-1 CASSWHSLGPPDTQYF
TRBJ1-5 TRBV19 CASSSSGTINQPQHF
TRBJ2-2 TRBV5-1 CASSLGQGPLSTGELFF
TRBJ1-1 TRBV15 CATSRGVTEAFF
TRBJ2-5 TRBV6-1 CASSEALGEGEETQYF
TRBJ2-7 TRBV6-1 CASSEWGQGKYEQYF
TRBJ1-1 TRBV19 CASSIVTGGAREGTEAFF
TRBJ2-7 TRBV7-6 CASSFGEPYEQYF
TRBJ1-4 TRBV5-1 CASSLVGSGVEEKLFF